The entry that follows covers one TCR beta chain sequence. The sample comes from a study of T cell clones after liver transplantation. Study summary: Post-transplant blood was tracked for graft-donor-reactive T cell clones identified in a pre-transplant mixed lymphocyte reaction.

This CDR3 has 16 residues. The V gene's germline CDR1 is SGHNT and CDR2 YYREEE (reference sequence). V was cut by 4 bases and J by 7 bases, with 20 bases left in between. Assay used: immunoSEQ multiplex PCR; TCRdb lists only in-frame clones, some missing. Found here are under 130,000 clones, around 80% of them singletons; the top ten hold around 2.9%. The starting material was CD4+ T cells from blood, obtained around 4 years after liver transplant. This receptor was identified in a human patient who received a liver transplant. Certain T cells may be donor cells from the graft. The rearrangement joins TRBV5-4 to TRBJ1-4, with a weak D call TRBD1 (5 bases). The CDR3 DNA is TGTGCCAGCAGCACGCCCGGGACCGGGGGGAGTGAAAAACTGTTTTTT. Protein sequence: CASSTPGTGGSEKLFF. Supplemented by reference TRBV5-4 and TRBJ1-4, the full variable domain reads ETGVTQSPTHLIKTRGQQVTLRCSSQSGHNTVSWYQQALGQGPQFIFQYYREEENGRGNFPPRFSGLQFPNYSSELNVNALELDDSALYLCASSTPGTGGSEKLFFGSGTQLSVL.